A selection of T cell receptor beta chains follows, all from one sample in a study of blood T cells in healthy people across ages. TCRdb independently ran MiXCR on the 5' RACE reads; one entry per CDR3 protein. The data show some 670,000 distinct CDR3 sequences, 52% seen once. Source material: blood. The receptors come from a woman older than 75 in good health. Each CDR3 is given with its conserved first and last residue. Fields, in order: D gene, clone size, V gene, J gene, CDR3 DNA, CDR3 protein. D genes are given only for firm matches. Size is omitted from some rows. Given values are once, few, many or a class for expanded clones.

TRBD2	NA	TRBV4-1	TRBJ2-2	TGCGCCAGCAGCCAAAAGACTAGCGGGAGTGGCACCGGGGAGCTGTTTTTT	CASSQKTSGSGTGELFF
TRBD1	NA	TRBV4-3	TRBJ1-5	TGCGCCAGCAGCCAAGATGGACAGGGTGGGCAGCCCCAGCATTTT	CASSQDGQGGQPQHF
NA	NA	TRBV6-4	TRBJ2-2	TGTGCCAGCAGTGATCAGGCTTACGGGGAGCTGTTTTTT	CASSDQAYGELFF
TRBD1	NA	TRBV20-1	TRBJ1-6	TGCAGTGCTCCAAGTCGGACAGGGGCATATAATTCACCCCTCCACTTT	CSAPSRTGAYNSPLHF
NA	few	TRBV20-1	TRBJ2-2	TGCAGTGCTAGAGACCCTCAAGAAGCCGGGGAGCTGTTTTTT	CSARDPQEAGELFF
TRBD1	NA	TRBV7-2	TRBJ1-2	TGTGCCAGCAGCCCAGAGGACAGGGGAGAATCTGGCTACACCTTC	CASSPEDRGESGYTF
TRBD2	many	TRBV7-9	TRBJ2-1	TGTGCCAGCAGCTTAGATGGACTAGCCCCAGAGCAGTTCTTC	CASSLDGLAPEQFF
TRBD1	many	TRBV6-2/TRBV6-3	TRBJ2-7	TGTGCCAGCGGTCGACAGGGAACCTACGAGCAGTACTTC	CASGRQGTYEQYF
NA	NA	TRBV6-1	TRBJ1-2	TGTGCCGGCAGTGATCCGGGCGAGACGGCCCACTATGGCTACACCTTC	CAGSDPGETAHYGYTF
NA	NA	TRBV6-5	TRBJ2-1	TGTGCCAGCGCCCTTAGTGTAAGCTCCTACAATGAGCAGTTCTTC	CASALSVSSYNEQFF
NA	NA	TRBV7-9	TRBJ1-5	TGTGCCAGCAGCTCCCTCGGGGGAGAAAGTCAGCCCCAGCATTTT	CASSSLGGESQPQHF
TRBD2	NA	TRBV6-2/TRBV6-3	TRBJ2-1	TGTGCCAGCAGTTACCTAAGGACTAGCGGAGAGACCCAGTTCTTC	CASSYLRTSGETQFF
TRBD1	NA	TRBV6-6	TRBJ2-3	TGTGCCAGCAGTTACTCCGCCGGGACAGGTACGCAGTATTTT	CASSYSAGTGTQYF
TRBD2	few	TRBV7-2	TRBJ2-7	TGTGCTAGCAGCTTTAGCGGGAGCTACAATGAGCAGTACTTC	CASSFSGSYNEQYF
NA	NA	TRBV12-3/TRBV12-4	TRBJ2-3	TGTGCCAGCAGTAGAGGTTCGGCAGATACGCAGTATTTT	CASSRGSADTQYF
NA	few	TRBV27	TRBJ2-2	TGTGCCAGCAGGAAGAACTCTGGGGAGCTGTTTTTT	CASRKNSGELFF
NA	many	TRBV20-1	TRBJ2-7	TGCAGTGCTAGACAGGGACCCTACGAGCAGTACTTC	CSARQGPYEQYF
TRBD2	few	TRBV7-2	TRBJ2-2	TGTGCCAGCAGCTCCCGGACTAGCGGGGTGAACACCGGGGAGCTGTTTTTT	CASSSRTSGVNTGELFF
NA	NA	TRBV15	TRBJ1-5	TGTGCCACCAGCAGAGATCTTGGAGCAGTTAATCAGCCCCAGCATTTT	CATSRDLGAVNQPQHF
NA	many	TRBV20-1	TRBJ1-2	TGCAGTGCTAGAGACCGAAAAACAGGTTCCCTCTATGGCTACACCTTC	CSARDRKTGSLYGYTF
NA	NA	TRBV5-1	TRBJ2-3	TGCGCCAGCAGCTTGGGAACCGCACCCAGGCAGTATTTT	CASSLGTAPRQYF
TRBD2	many	TRBV29-1	TRBJ2-7	TGCAGCGTTGAAGGGCTAGCGGGATTCTACGAGCAGTACTTC	CSVEGLAGFYEQYF
NA	NA	TRBV4-1	TRBJ2-7	TGCGCCAGCAGCCAAGTGTCGTTTGGCACTCCTTTATCCGAGCAGTACTTC	CASSQVSFGTPLSEQYF
TRBD1	NA	TRBV4-3	TRBJ1-6	TGCGCCAGCAGCCAAGAGGAGGGAGCGGGACAGGTCTTTAATTCACCCCTCCACTTT	CASSQEEGAGQVFNSPLHF
NA	NA	TRBV20-1	TRBJ1-5	TGCAGTGCTAACACAGCAAGCAATCAGCCCCAGCATTTT	CSANTASNQPQHF
TRBD1	few	TRBV28	TRBJ2-2	TGTGCCAGCAGTTTCCCGGGACAGGGGGGCACCGAGGAGCTGTTTTTT	CASSFPGQGGTEELFF
NA	NA	TRBV7-3	TRBJ2-7	TGTGCCAGCAGCCACGGGGGAGAGACCTACAATGAGCAGTACTTC	CASSHGGETYNEQYF
TRBD1	once	TRBV30	TRBJ2-1	TGTGCCTGGAGTGTACAGGGGAAGGAGCAGTTCTTC	CAWSVQGKEQFF
TRBD2	many	TRBV29-1	TRBJ2-3	TGCAGCGTTGAGAGAGCGGGAGGTCCACCAGATACGCAGTATTTT	CSVERAGGPPDTQYF
NA	NA	TRBV13	TRBJ2-3	TGTGCCAGCAGCCCATCAGGGGGGGCGTCGAATACGCAGTATTTT	CASSPSGGASNTQYF
TRBD2	NA	TRBV20-1	TRBJ2-5	TGCAGTGCTGGGACTAGCGGGAGAGGTAGTGAGCAGTACTTC	CSAGTSGRGSEQYF
NA	NA	TRBV20-1	TRBJ2-7	TGCAGTGCTAGAGCGGGCAGGGCCCCCTACGAGCAGTACTTC	CSARAGRAPYEQYF
TRBD2	NA	TRBV25-1	TRBJ2-4	TGTGCCAGCAGTGCCGCTAGCGGGGGGGCAAGGGAGCAGTACTTC	CASSAASGGAREQYF
NA	NA	TRBV7-8	TRBJ2-5	TGTGCCAGCGGCACAAGCCCTTCCCAAGAGACCCAGTACTTC	CASGTSPSQETQYF
TRBD1	NA	TRBV29-1	TRBJ1-1	TGCAGCGTCATCGAAGGGACAGGTCGGACTGAAGCTTTCTTT	CSVIEGTGRTEAFF
TRBD2	few	TRBV5-1	TRBJ2-2	TGCGCCAGCAACAGCGGGGGGCCCGTCACCGGGGAGCTGTTTTTT	CASNSGGPVTGELFF
NA	NA	TRBV4-1	TRBJ2-5	TGCGCCAGCAACCAAGCTCTTACAGCAAGCACCCAGTACTTC	CASNQALTASTQYF
TRBD1	NA	TRBV5-8	TRBJ1-1	TGTGCCAGCAGCTCGATCTCCGGGACAGGGGCACAAGCTTTCTTT	CASSSISGTGAQAFF
NA	NA	TRBV20-1	TRBJ1-4	TGCAGTGCTAGAGATGCCAGGGGTCTGTTTTTT	CSARDARGLFF
NA	many	TRBV24-1	TRBJ2-3	TGTGCCACCAGTGGACTGATCAATACGCAGTATTTT	CATSGLINTQYF
NA	NA	TRBV28	TRBJ2-3	TGTGCCAGCAGCCAACCTACAGGCCCCAGCAGGGATACGCAGTATTTT	CASSQPTGPSRDTQYF
NA	NA	TRBV12-3/TRBV12-4	TRBJ2-2	TGTGCCAGCCGCCCCCGCGCGAACACCGGGGAGCTGTTTTTT	CASRPRANTGELFF
NA	many	TRBV9	TRBJ2-1	TGTGCCAGCAGCGTAGGACAGAGCTCCTACAATGAGCAGTTCTTC	CASSVGQSSYNEQFF
TRBD1	NA	TRBV29-1	TRBJ1-2	TGCAGCGTATCGGACAGGATGGGAGGTGGCTACACCTTC	CSVSDRMGGGYTF
TRBD1	many	TRBV28	TRBJ2-7	TGTGCCAGCAGATCTTGGGACAGCTACGAGCAGTACTTC	CASRSWDSYEQYF
NA	NA	TRBV6-5	TRBJ2-6	TGTGCCAGTAGTTACGGAACGGCCTCATCCTCTGGGGCCAACGTCCTGACTTTC	CASSYGTASSSGANVLTF
TRBD1	NA	TRBV4-2	TRBJ2-3	TGTGCCAGCAGCCACGGACAGGGGTTTGGTACAGATACGCAGTATTTT	CASSHGQGFGTDTQYF
NA	few	TRBV6-5	TRBJ2-6	TGTGCCAGCAGTTCCAACGTCCGGCCCTCTGGGGCCAACGTCCTGACTTTC	CASSSNVRPSGANVLTF
NA	many	TRBV27	TRBJ1-2	TGTGCCAGCAGTTTAGGAGGATTATACTATGGCTACACCTTC	CASSLGGLYYGYTF
NA	NA	TRBV6-5	TRBJ2-5	TGTGCCAGCAGTTACTCGGACAGTCAGTACTTC	CASSYSDSQYF
NA	NA	TRBV7-2	TRBJ2-3	TGTGCCAGCAGCAATCAGGGCCGGGATACGCAGTATTTT	CASSNQGRDTQYF
NA	NA	TRBV7-2	TRBJ1-1	TGTGCCAGCAGCTCAGAATCCACTGGAAAGACTTTCTTT	CASSSESTGKTFF
TRBD2	many	TRBV2	TRBJ2-1	TGTGCCAGCAGTGATGAGACTAGCGAGAATGAGCAGTTCTTC	CASSDETSENEQFF